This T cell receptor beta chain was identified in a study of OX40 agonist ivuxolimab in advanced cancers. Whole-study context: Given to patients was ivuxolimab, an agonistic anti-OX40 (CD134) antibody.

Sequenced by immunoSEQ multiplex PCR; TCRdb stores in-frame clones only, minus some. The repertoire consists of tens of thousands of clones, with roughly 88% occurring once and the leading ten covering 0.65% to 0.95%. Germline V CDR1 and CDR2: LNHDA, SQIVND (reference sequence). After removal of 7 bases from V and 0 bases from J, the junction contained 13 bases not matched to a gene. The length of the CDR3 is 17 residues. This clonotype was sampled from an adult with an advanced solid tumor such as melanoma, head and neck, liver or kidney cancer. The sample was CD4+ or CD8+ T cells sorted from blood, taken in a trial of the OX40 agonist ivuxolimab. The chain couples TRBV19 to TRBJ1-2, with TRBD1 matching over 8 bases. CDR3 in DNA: TGTGCCAGTACTCAAGACCTCGGGACAGGACCTAACTATGGCTACACCTTC. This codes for CASTQDLGTGPNYGYTF.